This is a list of T cell receptor beta chains from one sample in a study of shared T cell receptors in the human thymus. Measured with immunoSEQ multiplex PCR; TCRdb has only the in-frame clones, and not every one. The sample shows about 730,000 clones, roughly 85% of them seen only once. These data were also reused for a study on human thymus T cells.

The sequenced sample consisted of thymocytes. These receptors originate from a girl in the first two years of life with a congenital heart defect. Both conserved end residues are part of each CDR3. A D gene is named only where the DNA matches it firmly. Some rows have no size entry. The others give once, few or many, or a class for an expanded clone.

CASSASSGNTIYF | TGTGCCAGCAGCGCGAGCTCTGGAAACACCATATATTTT | - | - | TRBJ1-3 | TRBV9
CASSTDRGLNTEAFF | TGTGCCAGCAGCACCGACAGGGGGCTGAACACTGAAGCTTTCTTT | TRBD1 | - | TRBJ1-1 | TRBV7-2
CASSEEIPPCGAFF | TGTGCCAGCAGTGAAGAGATACCCCCGTGCGGGGCTTTCTTT | - | few | TRBJ1-1 | TRBV6-5
CASSEGEGARNGYTF | TGTGCCAGCAGTGAGGGTGAGGGGGCGCGAAATGGCTACACCTTC | TRBD1 | - | TRBJ1-2 | TRBV6-1
CASSLTRAGGAFF | TGTGCCAGCAGCTTAACTCGGGCGGGAGGAGCTTTCTTT | - | - | TRBJ1-1 | TRBV5-8
CASSQVRTSTIYF | TGTGCCAGCAGCCAAGTCAGAACTAGCACCATATATTTT | - | - | TRBJ1-3 | TRBV14
CASTRGGGHSPLHF | TGTGCCAGCACCCGGGGAGGGGGACATTCACCCCTCCACTTT | - | - | TRBJ1-6 | TRBV28
CASSCPSQGTDYGYTF | TGTGCCAGCAGCTGCCCGAGCCAGGGTACGGACTATGGCTACACCTTC | - | - | TRBJ1-2 | TRBV7-9
CASSSRGGTGQSPLHF | TGTGCCAGCAGCTCCCGAGGGGGGACAGGGCAATCACCCCTCCACTTT | TRBD1 | - | TRBJ1-6 | TRBV7-2
CASGLGTGFGNQPQHF | TGTGCTAGTGGTTTGGGGACAGGGTTTGGCAATCAGCCCCAGCATTTT | TRBD1 | - | TRBJ1-5 | TRBV12-5
CASSPTDCEQYF | TGTGCCAGCAGTCCCACCGACTGTGAGCAGTACTTC | - | - | TRBJ2-7 | TRBV28
CASSPGNAGQGLQTQYF | TGTGCCAGCTCACCGGGTAATGCGGGACAGGGTTTGCAGACCCAGTACTTC | TRBD1 | - | TRBJ2-5 | TRBV18
CASSLGGGLLTDTQYF | TGTGCCAGCAGTTTAGGCGGGGGGCTTCTCACAGATACGCAGTATTTT | TRBD2 | - | TRBJ2-3 | TRBV27
CASSVLVDRVQETQYF | TGTGCCAGCAGTGTCCTTGTGGACAGGGTCCAAGAGACCCAGTACTTC | TRBD1 | - | TRBJ2-5 | TRBV6-1
CASSLGLACTDTQYF | TGCGCCAGCAGCTTGGGGCTAGCATGCACAGATACGCAGTATTTT | - | few | TRBJ2-3 | TRBV5-1
CASSPGTGVAGYTF | TGTGCCAGCAGCCCCGGGACAGGGGTGGCAGGCTACACCTTC | TRBD1 | - | TRBJ1-2 | TRBV7-9
CATSRGVAGIQPQHF | TGTGCCACCAGCAGAGGCGTGGCAGGGATTCAGCCCCAGCATTTT | - | once | TRBJ1-5 | TRBV15
CAISRTGMTTLNQPQHF | TGTGCCATCAGTCGGACAGGCATGACCACGCTCAATCAGCCCCAGCATTTT | TRBD1 | - | TRBJ1-5 | TRBV10-3
CASGLVRDREAVTPLHNEQFF | TGTGCTAGTGGTTTGGTAAGAGACAGGGAAGCCGTTACCCCACTTCACAATGAGCAGTTCTTC | TRBD1 | - | TRBJ2-1 | TRBV12-5
CASVRSGTGLSVETQYF | TGTGCCAGCGTCCGCTCCGGGACAGGGTTATCAGTAGAGACCCAGTACTTC | TRBD1 | - | TRBJ2-5 | TRBV27
CASTGRTKNTEAFF | TGCGCCAGCACCGGCAGGACTAAGAACACTGAAGCTTTCTTT | - | once | TRBJ1-1 | TRBV4-1
CASSFTQGNQPQHF | TGTGCCAGCAGCTTTACCCAGGGCAATCAGCCCCAGCATTTT | - | once | TRBJ1-5 | TRBV5-6
CASTDSGFSYGYTF | TGTGCCAGCACGGATTCAGGCTTCTCCTATGGCTACACCTTC | - | few | TRBJ1-2 | TRBV27
CASSLDARFSYEQYF | TGTGCCAGCAGCTTAGATGCCAGGTTCTCCTACGAGCAGTACTTC | - | few | TRBJ2-7 | TRBV11-2
CAISEPTSRYGYTF | TGTGCCATCAGTGAGCCGACATCCAGATATGGCTACACCTTC | - | - | TRBJ1-2 | TRBV10-3
CASRYGQGPAYEQYF | TGCGCCAGCAGATACGGACAGGGGCCCGCCTACGAGCAGTACTTC | TRBD1 | - | TRBJ2-7 | TRBV4-3
CASSYVDSGNTIYF | TGTGCCAGCTCCTACGTTGACTCTGGAAACACCATATATTTT | - | - | TRBJ1-3 | TRBV28
CASLPGEKNTEAFF | TGTGCCAGCCTGCCGGGAGAGAAGAACACTGAAGCTTTCTTT | - | once | TRBJ1-1 | TRBV19
CAPRGAGRRQGFAMDYTF | TGTGCCCCGCGGGGGGCGGGACGACGACAGGGTTTCGCAATGGACTACACCTTC | TRBD1 | - | TRBJ1-2 | TRBV2